The 27 T cell receptor beta chains in this list originate from one sample, sequenced in a study of blood T cell repertoires in COVID-19. Repertoires were generated with immunoSEQ multiplex PCR, while TCRdb's copy carries only in-frame clones and drops some. The table lists around 130,000 clones, roughly 82% of them singletons. The sample taken for sequencing was peripheral blood. The receptors stem from a human donor in a cohort sampled during active COVID-19.

The chain links TRBV7-2 to TRBJ2-6, with D tentatively TRBD2 (7 bases). CDR3 length equals 19 residues. Per the germline V gene, CDR1 is SGHTA and CDR2 is FQGNSA. Trimming took off 8 bases at V and 0 bases at J, with 23 bases between the two ends. In DNA, the CDR3 is TGTGCCAGCCCTCCACGTCCTGCGGGGGCCCCCTCTGGGGCCAACGTCCTGACTTTC. Translating gives CASPPRPAGAPSGANVLTF.

This sequence joins TRBV6-6 and TRBJ2-7; tentative D call: TRBD2 (7 bases). Germline V gives CDR1 MNHNY, CDR2 SVGAGI (reference sequence). The V and J ends lost 11 bases and 2 bases respectively, with 13 bases between them. The CDR3 is made up of 12 amino acids. DNA for the CDR3: TGTGCCGGAGGGGGGGACACCTACGAGCAGTACTTC. It encodes CAGGGDTYEQYF.

The table lists this clone with a count of one. V is TRBV3-1 (or the pseudogene TRBV3-2) and J is TRBJ2-5; 8 bases match TRBD1. Trimming at V came to 1 base and at J to 4 bases, leaving 2 bases not matched to a gene. The CDR3 is 14 residues long. Germline CDR1 LGHDT, CDR2 YNNKEL (reference sequence). CDR3 loop: CASSQGTGLETQYF. The CDR3 coding sequence is TGTGCCAGCAGCCAAGGGACAGGGCTAGAGACCCAGTACTTC.

The chain has TRBV5-1 and TRBJ2-2; 11 bases are a match to TRBD1. The CDR3 extends over 15 amino acids. CDR1 is SGHRS, CDR2 YFSETQ, per germline. With 7 bases clipped from V and 7 bases from J, the junction kept 9 bases outside the gene matches. CDR3 region: CASSGQGGYGGELFF. The CDR3 bases are TGCGCCAGCTCGGGACAGGGGGGATACGGCGGGGAGCTGTTTTTT.

The V call is TRBV6-2 or TRBV6-3, the J call TRBJ1-4; 9 bases map to TRBD1. Germline V gene sequence: CDR1 MNHEY, CDR2 SVGEGT. V was pared by 4 bases and J by 8 bases, with 5 bases of the junction left unmatched. The CDR3 spans 14 residues. CDR3 nucleotide sequence: TGTGCCAGCAGTTCCACAGGGGGCTCGGAAAAACTGTTTTTT. Translated, it gives CASSSTGGSEKLFF.

This clone showed up just once. The chain couples TRBV5-1 to TRBJ2-2; the match to TRBD2 covers 9 bases. CDR1 and CDR2 (germline): SGHRS, YFSETQ. The trim removed 0 bases at V and 4 bases at J, leaving 4 bases unmatched. The CDR3 totals 16 residues. CDR3 protein: CASSLAAGGFTGELFF. The CDR3 DNA reads as TGCGCCAGCAGCTTGGCAGCGGGGGGCTTCACCGGGGAGCTGTTTTTT.

The rearrangement uses TRBV3-1 (or the pseudogene TRBV3-2) and TRBJ1-1; no firm D call. Looked up from germline, CDR1 is LGHDT and CDR2 is YNNKEL (reference sequence). V was pared by 0 bases and J by 5 bases, with 10 bases between. The CDR3 is 14 residues long. CDR3 sequence reads: CASSQDFAMTEAFF. The CDR3 bases are TGTGCCAGCAGCCAAGATTTCGCGATGACTGAAGCTTTCTTT.

The gene calls are TRBV21-1 and TRBJ2-1; the table gives TRBD2 as D, unverified against the DNA. TRBV21-1 is described as a pseudogene. The CDR3 runs 20 residues. The DNA for the CDR3 is TGTGCCAGCAGCAAAGGTGTTAGCGGAAGTTTCCCTAGCTCCTACAATGAGCAGTTCTTC. Translated: CASSKGVSGSFPSSYNEQFF.

J is TRBJ1-1 and V is TRBV5-1; D remains ambiguous. Germline CDR1 reads SGHRS; CDR2 reads YFSETQ. The CDR3 totals 15 residues. The germline V and J ends were trimmed by 0 bases and 1 base, with 10 bases remaining between them. CDR3 DNA: TGCGCCAGCAGCTTGGCGGAGGCGGGGAACACTGAAGCTTTCTTT. This gives the protein CASSLAEAGNTEAFF.

The chain employs TRBV9 and TRBJ2-1, with D unresolved. There are 16 residues in the CDR3. The germline V and J ends were trimmed by 0 bases and 4 bases, with 14 bases remaining between them. The germline CDR1 and CDR2 sequences are SGDLS and YYNGEE. CDR3 sequence (DNA): TGTGCCAGCAGCGTAGATTCTAGTCTGGGTTACAATGAGCAGTTCTTC. It is translated as CASSVDSSLGYNEQFF. Full variable domain (remainder filled in from reference TRBV9 and TRBJ2-1): DSGVTQTPKHLITATGQRVTLRCSPRSGDLSVYWYQQSLDQGLQFLIQYYNGEERAKGNILERFSAQQFPDLHSELNLSSLELGDSALYFCASSVDSSLGYNEQFFGPGTRLTVL.

V and J are TRBV18 and TRBJ2-7; the match to TRBD2 covers 10 bases. The CDR3 runs to 16 residues. Trimming at V came to 2 bases and at J to 0 bases, leaving 4 bases not matched to a gene. Germline CDR1 reads KGHSH; CDR2 reads LQKENI. The CDR3 nucleotides are TGTGCCAGCTCACCAGTAGCGGGGGGTATCTCCTACGAGCAGTACTTC. It codes for CASSPVAGGISYEQYF.

This chain joins TRBV5-4 and TRBJ2-3; 8 positions match TRBD2. The CDR3 covers 16 residues. The germline CDR1 and CDR2 sequences are SGHNT and YYREEE (reference sequence). V lost 1 base, J lost 1 base, and 5 bases stayed unmatched. The CDR3 coding sequence is TGTGCCAGCAGCTTGCGCACTAGCGGACGCACAGATACGCAGTATTTT. It specifies CASSLRTSGRTDTQYF. The whole variable domain, filled in from reference TRBV5-4 and TRBJ2-3, reads ETGVTQSPTHLIKTRGQQVTLRCSSQSGHNTVSWYQQALGQGPQFIFQYYREEENGRGNFPPRFSGLQFPNYSSELNVNALELDDSALYLCASSLRTSGRTDTQYFGPGTRLTVL.

The chain couples TRBV5-1 to TRBJ1-1, with a tentative D call TRBD1 (6 bases). The V gene lost 3 bases and the J gene lost 1 base, with 16 bases spanning the gap. The length of the CDR3 is 16 residues. The germline gives CDR1 SGHRS, CDR2 YFSETQ. The CDR3 sequence: CASSWTAGAGNTEAFF. In nucleotides, the CDR3 is TGCGCCAGCAGCTGGACGGCGGGGGCCGGGAACACTGAAGCTTTCTTT.

The V gene is TRBV5-8, the J gene TRBJ1-1; D may be TRBD1 (5 bases). The CDR3 spans 15 residues. CDR1 SGHTS and CDR2 YDEGEE come from the germline V gene. The ends were cut back, 6 bases at V and 5 bases at J, with 20 bases in the middle. The CDR3 loop reads CASTQGRRGGTEAFF. In DNA, the CDR3 is TGTGCCAGCACCCAGGGACGTCGGGGGGGTACTGAAGCTTTCTTT.

V is TRBV5-1 and J is TRBJ2-1; TRBD2 matches 10 bases. V lost 1 base and J lost 5; bases outside the gene matches: 12. The V gene's germline CDR1 is SGHRS and CDR2 YFSETQ. This CDR3 has 18 amino acids. The CDR3 DNA is TGCGCCAGCAGCTTGACCACATCAGCGGGGGGGCCGCACAATGAGCAGTTCTTC. It encodes CASSLTTSAGGPHNEQFF.

The J gene is TRBJ1-2, the V gene TRBV4-1; 8 nucleotides match TRBD1. Germline assignment: CDR1 MGHRA and CDR2 YSYEKL. This CDR3 has 13 residues. V lost 6 bases and J lost 5; bases outside the gene matches: 5. In nucleotides, the CDR3 is TGCGCCAGCAGACAGGGGGACTGGTATGGCTACACCTTC. Amino acids: CASRQGDWYGYTF.

The gene calls are TRBV7-8 and TRBJ1-2; maybe TRBD1 (5 bases). Between the trimmed V and J ends, which lost 0 bases and 7 bases, there was a span of 18 bases. The CDR3 has 16 residues. In germline, CDR1 is SGHVS, CDR2 FQNEAQ. The CDR3 reads CASSLAGSAAQGGYTF. DNA of the CDR3: TGTGCCAGCAGCTTAGCGGGGTCGGCCGCCCAGGGTGGCTACACCTTC. Looking up the rest from reference TRBV7-8 and TRBJ1-2 gives the full variable domain: GAGVSQSPRYKVAKRGQDVALRCDPISGHVSLFWYQQALGQGPEFLTYFQNEAQLDKSGLPSDRFFAERPEGSVSTLKIQRTQQEDSAVYLCASSLAGSAAQGGYTFGSGTRLTVV.

The chain combines TRBV5-4 with TRBJ1-3; a weak D match, TRBD1 (6 bases). Germline assignment: CDR1 SGHNT and CDR2 YYREEE (reference sequence). The CDR3 extends over 16 amino acids. V was cut by 0 bases and J by 0 bases, with 10 bases left in between. The CDR3 region has the DNA TGTGCCAGCAGCTTGGCAGGGGCGAGCTCTGGAAACACCATATATTTT. It yields the protein CASSLAGASSGNTIYF.

In this sample, this clone turned up a few times. The V call is TRBV2, the J call TRBJ2-3; 8 bases agree with TRBD2. Germline V lookup: CDR1 SNHLY, CDR2 FYNNEI. CDR3 length: 14 residues. The V and J ends lost 4 bases and 3 bases, in that order; junction bases with no gene match: 3. CDR3 coding DNA: TGTGCCAGCAGTGGTCGGGGGGGAACAGATACGCAGTATTTT. This encodes CASSGRGGTDTQYF.

The chain employs TRBV11-3 and TRBJ2-3; maybe TRBD1 (7 bases). Germline V gene sequence: CDR1 SGHNT, CDR2 YENEEA. Trimming pared 4 bases from V and 0 bases from J, leaving 14 bases between. The CDR3 has 16 residues. The CDR3 loop is CASSCAGGTSTDTQYF. The CDR3 DNA reads as TGTGCCAGCAGCTGCGCAGGGGGGACTAGCACAGATACGCAGTATTTT.

J is TRBJ2-7 and V is TRBV5-1; 8 nucleotides align to TRBD1. CDR1 is SGHRS, CDR2 YFSETQ, per germline. The CDR3 has 13 residues. Losses at the gene ends were 4 bases for V and 3 bases for J; bases not matched to a gene: 3. In nucleotides, the CDR3 is TGCGCCAGCAGCACAGGGGGGATCTACGAGCAGTACTTC. Its translation: CASSTGGIYEQYF.

The CDR3 region is CSASTGNTGELFF. The CDR3 DNA follows: TGCAGTGCTAGTACAGGGAACACCGGGGAGCTGTTTTTT. The chain has TRBV20-1 and TRBJ2-2; TRBD1 might be the D (5 bases). The CDR3 length is 13 residues. Trimming left V 3 bases short and J 1 base short, with 6 bases between. Germline V gene lookup returns CDR1 DFQATT and CDR2 SNEGSKA (reference sequence).

The chain employs TRBV10-2 and TRBJ2-1, with D maybe TRBD2 (5 bases). Germline CDR1 reads WSHSY; CDR2 reads SAAADI. The germline V and J ends were trimmed by 4 bases and 3 bases, with 13 bases remaining between them. The CDR3 sequence is 15 residues long. CDR3 sequence: CASSAGDYIYNEQFF. DNA of the CDR3: TGCGCCAGCAGTGCTGGAGACTATATCTACAATGAGCAGTTCTTC.

The sample holds one count of this clone. The chain couples TRBV6-5 to TRBJ1-3, with 10 bases matching TRBD1. In germline, CDR1 is MNHEY, CDR2 SVGAGI. After removal of 4 bases from V and 2 bases from J, the junction contained 5 bases not matched to a gene. This CDR3 has 16 amino acids. CDR3 loop: CASSLTGGVAGNTIYF. The DNA of the CDR3 is TGTGCCAGCAGTTTGACAGGGGGCGTCGCTGGAAACACCATATATTTT.

This clone was observed a single time. CDR3: CASSPGSLGSYNEQFF. CDR3 nucleotides: TGCGCCAGCAGCCCCGGGTCCCTAGGCTCCTACAATGAGCAGTTCTTC. This rearrangement joins TRBV5-1 to TRBJ2-1, with no clear D. Trimming removed 4 bases at V and 0 bases at J, with 14 bases between. The CDR3 loop spans 16 amino acids. CDR1 and CDR2 (germline): SGHRS, YFSETQ.

The V call is TRBV25-1, the J call TRBJ2-2, with D unclear. Germline CDR1 is MGHDK and CDR2 is SYGVNS. There are 16 residues in the CDR3. V dropped 0 bases and J dropped 0 bases, with 8 bases sitting between them. CDR3 bases: TGTGCCAGCAGTGAATATGCCGGAGCGAACACCGGGGAGCTGTTTTTT. This encodes CASSEYAGANTGELFF.

The chain uses TRBV10-3 and TRBJ2-7; 12 bases agree with TRBD2. Germline V lookup: CDR1 ENHRY, CDR2 SYGVKD. This CDR3 has 14 amino acids. V shed 4 bases, J shed 2 bases, and the junction held 0 bases outside the gene matches. Here the CDR3 DNA reads TGTGCCATCAGTGGGACTAGCGGGGCCTACGAGCAGTACTTC. It translates to CAISGTSGAYEQYF.